These 20 T cell receptor beta chains were sequenced from one sample in a study of PD-L1 blockade in urothelial cancer. Assay: immunoSEQ multiplex PCR; the TCRdb copy retains only in-frame clones and omits some. The sample has 72,000 or so clones; almost 90% are singletons. Time point meaning: peripheral blood 6 weeks after treatment start. The sequencing here drew on PBMCs, taken around atezolizumab (anti-PD-L1) treatment. The receptors come from a man aged 60 to 75 with urothelial cancer.

In nucleotides, the CDR3 is TGTGCCAGCAGCGTCGGGCGGGGCCCCTACAATGAGCAGTTCTTC. The encoded protein is CASSVGRGPYNEQFF. The rearrangement links TRBV9 to TRBJ2-1; a possible D gene is TRBD2 (6 bases). Germline CDR1 and CDR2: SGDLS and YYNGEE. V was shortened by 2 bases and J by 2 bases, with 11 bases between the two germline ends. CDR3 length: 15 amino acids.

The CDR3 nucleotides are TGTGCCAGCAGTCCGGGACAGATTAATGAAAAACTGTTTTTT. It translates to CASSPGQINEKLFF. J is TRBJ1-4 and V is TRBV6-1; 7 bases match TRBD1. CDR1 is MNHNS, CDR2 SASEGT, per germline. V was clipped by 5 bases and J by 4 bases; unmatched bases: 4. The CDR3 runs 14 residues.

The chain has TRBV29-1 and TRBJ1-2; TRBD1 might be the D (6 bases). The V end was cut by 3 bases, the J end by 7 bases, with 15 bases between. The CDR3 runs 13 residues. Germline values: CDR1 SQVTM, CDR2 ANQGSEA. CDR3 DNA sequence: TGCAGCGTTGACTCGGGGGGCGCGGCTGGCTACACCTTC. Protein product: CSVDSGGAAGYTF.

Here the CDR3 reads CASSLGRRPEKLFF. The CDR3 DNA follows: TGTGCCAGCAGCTTAGGCAGGAGGCCAGAAAAACTGTTTTTT. The chain couples TRBV13 to TRBJ1-4; unclear D gene. CDR3 length: 14 amino acids. From germline, CDR1 is PRHDT and CDR2 FYEKMQ (reference sequence). Between the trimmed V and J ends, which lost 0 bases and 8 bases, there was a span of 10 bases.

The J gene is TRBJ1-4, the V gene TRBV28; TRBD1 is a possible D gene (6 bases). The CDR3 runs 14 residues. Germline V lookup: CDR1 MDHEN, CDR2 SYDVKM. V was shortened by 6 bases and J by 10 bases, with 18 bases between the two germline ends. CDR3 protein: CASSLGGKQGKLFF. DNA of the CDR3: TGTGCCAGCAGCTTAGGGGGTAAACAGGGAAAACTGTTTTTT.

The chain combines TRBV30 with TRBJ1-3, with D possibly being TRBD1 (5 bases). The germline CDR1 and CDR2 sequences are GTSNPN and SVGIG (reference sequence). The ends were cut back, 0 bases at V and 4 bases at J, with 13 bases in the middle. The CDR3 consists of 15 residues. The CDR3 reads CAWSVAGNTGNTIYF. The CDR3 DNA sequence: TGTGCCTGGAGTGTGGCAGGGAATACCGGAAACACCATATATTTT. The whole variable domain, remainder taken from reference TRBV30 and TRBJ1-3, is SQTIHQWPATLVQPVGSPLSLECTVEGTSNPNLYWYRQAAGRGLQLLFYSVGIGQISSEVPQNLSASRPQDRQFILSSKKLLLSDSGFYLCAWSVAGNTGNTIYFGEGSWLTVV.

The chain couples TRBV7-2 to TRBJ2-7, with 8 bases that match TRBD2. V lost 2 bases, J lost 3 bases, and 9 bases stayed unmatched. Germline V gene lookup returns CDR1 SGHTA and CDR2 FQGNSA. This CDR3 contains 16 residues. CDR3 coding DNA: TGTGCCAGCAGCTTATCGGGGAGCGGGAGTATCTACGAGCAGTACTTC. Translated, it gives CASSLSGSGSIYEQYF.

This chain uses TRBV6-6 with TRBJ2-2, with TRBD1 identical over 7 bases. Per the germline V gene, CDR1 is MNHNY and CDR2 is SVGAGI (reference sequence). This CDR3 region has 14 residues. The V gene end was trimmed by 6 bases and the J gene end by 5 bases; junction bases not matched to a gene: 6. The chain's CDR3 is CASSYTTGTGELFF. In DNA form, the CDR3 reads TGTGCCAGCAGCTACACGACAGGGACCGGGGAGCTGTTTTTT.

The chain links TRBV7-3 to TRBJ2-3, with 12 bases aligning to TRBD2. Per the germline V gene, CDR1 is SGHTA and CDR2 is FQGTGA. The junction had 3 bases not matched to a gene; V was cut back by 6 bases and J by 2 bases. The CDR3 has 15 residues. DNA for the CDR3: TGTGCCAGCAGTACTAGCGGGGGGTTCACAGATACGCAGTATTTT. It yields the protein CASSTSGGFTDTQYF.

The rearrangement links TRBV6-5 to TRBJ2-6; D is unclear. V was cut by 6 bases and J by 2 bases, with 11 bases left in between. The germline V gene encodes CDR1 MNHEY and CDR2 SVGAGI. The CDR3 has 15 amino acids. The CDR3 loop reads CASSYARAGANVLTF. DNA of the CDR3: TGTGCCAGCAGCTACGCCCGGGCTGGGGCCAACGTCCTGACTTTC.

The CDR3 DNA reads TGTGCCAGCAGTGAATTTCCAGGGGCATACACCGGGGAGCTGTTTTTT. This codes for CASSEFPGAYTGELFF. V usage is TRBV6-4 and J usage is TRBJ2-2; a possible D gene is TRBD1 (6 bases). V was clipped by 3 bases and J by 3 bases, with 14 bases between them. The CDR3 has 16 amino acids. The germline gives CDR1 MRHNA, CDR2 SNTAGT.

This sequence joins TRBV29-1 and TRBJ2-7; 8 bases line up with TRBD1. Germline CDR1 is SQVTM and CDR2 is ANQGSEA. The CDR3 contains 13 residues. After removal of 3 bases from V and 6 bases from J, the junction contained 7 bases not matched to a gene. The CDR3 spells CSVEDREGREQYF. DNA for the CDR3: TGCAGCGTTGAGGACAGGGAAGGCCGCGAGCAGTACTTC.

In its sample, this clone was seen once. A junction end diverges from the germline sequence, so it may reflect a read error. CDR3 nucleotides: TGTGCTAGCAGCTCAGGACTAGGCGCCAATGAGCAGTTCTTC. Its translation is CASSSGLGANEQFF. V usage is TRBV7-7 and J usage is TRBJ2-1; 7 bases fit TRBD2. CDR3 size: 14 residues. CDR1 and CDR2 from the germline V gene are SSHAT and FNYEAQ (reference sequence). The full variable domain, with the rest looked up from reference TRBV7-7 and TRBJ2-1, is GAGVSQSPRYKVTKRGQDVTLRCDPISSHATLYWYQQALGQGPEFLTYFNYEAQPDKSGLPSDRFSAERPEGSISTLTIQRTEQRDSAMYRCASSSGLGANEQFFGPGTRLTVL.

The sample holds one count of this clone. The chain uses TRBV7-6 and TRBJ1-1; a weak D match, TRBD1 (6 bases). From germline, CDR1 is SGHVS and CDR2 FNYEAQ. Trimming cost V 5 bases and J 6 bases, with 16 bases left between them. The length of the CDR3 is 14 residues. CDR3 coding DNA: TGTGCCAGCAGCCCTAGAACAGGGCAGTCTGAAGCTTTCTTT. It yields the protein CASSPRTGQSEAFF.

The gene calls are TRBV6-6 and TRBJ2-4; D is possibly TRBD2 (5 bases). The CDR3 spans 12 residues. Trimming pared 6 bases from V and 3 bases from J, leaving 6 bases between. Germline V lookup: CDR1 MNHNY, CDR2 SVGAGI (reference sequence). The chain's CDR3 is CASSRDKNIQYF. For the CDR3, the DNA is TGTGCCAGCAGCCGGGACAAAAACATTCAGTACTTC.

The chain joins TRBV28 to TRBJ2-1; 13 nucleotides match TRBD2. The ends lost 4 bases at V and 8 bases at J; junction bases unmatched: 5. This CDR3 is 15 amino acids long. Germline V gives CDR1 MDHEN, CDR2 SYDVKM. The CDR3 is CASSSPGLAGDEQFF. The CDR3 nucleotides are TGTGCCAGCAGTTCCCCCGGACTAGCGGGAGATGAGCAGTTCTTC.

J is TRBJ2-5 and V is TRBV27; possibly TRBD1 for D (5 bases). The CDR3 is made up of 11 amino acids. Per the germline V gene, CDR1 is MNHEY and CDR2 is SMNVEV (reference sequence). Trimming took off 10 bases at V and 7 bases at J, with 13 bases between the two ends. This chain's CDR3 is CAIKGRGTQYF. The CDR3 coding sequence is TGTGCCATCAAGGGAAGGGGGACCCAGTACTTC.

V gene TRBV30 combines with J gene TRBJ1-3, with D possibly TRBD1 on 5 matching bases. Germline V gene data show CDR1 as GTSNPN and CDR2 as SVGIG (reference sequence). Trimming left V 2 bases short and J 1 base short, with 12 bases between. The CDR3 is made up of 15 amino acids. The CDR3 loop is CAWSSGVPSGNTIYF. The CDR3 DNA reads as TGTGCCTGGAGTTCGGGGGTCCCATCTGGAAACACCATATATTTT. The entire variable domain, with the rest obtained from reference TRBV30 and TRBJ1-3, is as follows: SQTIHQWPATLVQPVGSPLSLECTVEGTSNPNLYWYRQAAGRGLQLLFYSVGIGQISSEVPQNLSASRPQDRQFILSSKKLLLSDSGFYLCAWSSGVPSGNTIYFGEGSWLTVV.

This chain uses TRBV10-3 with TRBJ2-2, with D perhaps matching TRBD1 (5 bases). The CDR3 length is 14 residues. Germline V CDR1 and CDR2: ENHRY, SYGVKD. With 2 bases removed from V and 6 bases from J, the gap between germline ends came to 10 bases. CDR3 nucleotides: TGTGCCATCAGTGAGCAGGGAAGGGCCGGGGAGCTGTTTTTT. Protein: CAISEQGRAGELFF.

The chain joins TRBV9 to TRBJ1-4, with TRBD1 as a possible D gene (6 bases). The CDR3 runs to 16 residues. The V end was cut by 0 bases, the J end by 8 bases, with 17 bases between. The germline CDR1 and CDR2 sequences are SGDLS and YYNGEE. In DNA, the CDR3 is TGTGCCAGCAGCGTAGAGGTGGCAGGGGTGGAAGAAAAACTGTTTTTT. Amino acids: CASSVEVAGVEEKLFF.